Following are 10 T cell receptor beta chains from one sample sequenced in a study of Ad26.COV2.S vaccination and SARS-CoV-2 variants. Profiling relied on immunoSEQ multiplex PCR, and the TCRdb table lists in-frame clones only, not all of them. The table has about half a million clones, roughly nine tenths seen once. The treatment here: some 20 received Ad26.COV2.S at low or high dose, single or two shots; 5 received placebo; per-sample allocation not given. Each sample was drawn 63 days after the first injection (of vaccine or placebo). The material was peripheral blood, obtained in a trial of Ad26.COV2.S vaccine versus placebo. These receptors came from a person between 18 and 65 years old who received the Ad26.COV2.S COVID-19 vaccine or a placebo.

The genes are TRBV28 and TRBJ2-6, with D unresolved. V gave up 4 bases and J gave up 0 bases, with 4 bases separating them. The CDR3 runs to 14 residues. Germline CDR1 reads MDHEN; CDR2 reads SYDVKM. CDR3: CASSSVSGANVLTF. The DNA of the CDR3 is TGTGCCAGCAGTTCCGTCTCTGGGGCCAACGTCCTGACTTTC.

The J gene is TRBJ2-7, the V gene TRBV3-1 (or the pseudogene TRBV3-2); 9 bases agree with TRBD1. The CDR3 runs to 15 residues. With V trimmed by 3 bases and J by 2 bases, 5 bases remained unmatched. Per the germline V gene, CDR1 is LGHDT and CDR2 is YNNKEL (reference sequence). In DNA form, the CDR3 reads TGTGCCAGCAGCCACCTGGGACAGGGTGCCTACGAGCAGTACTTC. Residues: CASSHLGQGAYEQYF.

This chain links TRBV6-5 with TRBJ2-3, with 7 bases lining up with TRBD1. V was clipped by 3 bases and J by 2 bases; unmatched bases: 2. CDR1 and CDR2 from the germline V gene are MNHEY and SVGAGI. The CDR3 spans 14 residues. The CDR3 region is CASSYRGPTDTQYF. DNA of the CDR3: TGTGCCAGCAGTTATAGGGGGCCCACAGATACGCAGTATTTT.

This chain joins TRBV4-1 and TRBJ2-5; D is perhaps TRBD2 (7 bases). The CDR3 contains 17 residues. Trimming removed 4 bases from V and 0 bases from J, with 18 bases in between. The germline CDR1 and CDR2 sequences are MGHRA and YSYEKL. CDR3 region: CASSRITAGADQETQYF. CDR3 sequence (DNA): TGCGCCAGCAGCCGTATCACGGCGGGGGCCGACCAAGAGACCCAGTACTTC.

The V gene is TRBV6-2 or TRBV6-3, the J gene TRBJ1-2; D unresolved. The CDR3 totals 13 residues. The V end was cut by 0 bases, the J end by 4 bases, with 6 bases between. From germline, CDR1 is MNHEY and CDR2 SVGEGT. The CDR3 DNA follows: TGTGCCAGCAGTTACTCCGGGGTCTATGGCTACACCTTC. The encoded protein is CASSYSGVYGYTF.

The chain recombines TRBV29-1 with TRBJ2-3; TRBD1 might be the D (5 bases). This CDR3 contains 14 residues. V lost 6 bases and J lost 4, with 17 bases in between. Germline CDR1 reads SQVTM; CDR2 reads ANQGSEA. For the CDR3, the DNA is TGCAGCGTGGCCCAGGGTACCCAACCAGATACGCAGTATTTT. Translation: CSVAQGTQPDTQYF.

The chain is built from TRBV6-5 and TRBJ2-1, with a weak D call TRBD1 (6 bases). There are 15 residues in the CDR3. Between the trimmed V and J ends, which lost 2 bases and 7 bases, there was a span of 15 bases. The germline V gene has CDR1 MNHEY and CDR2 SVGAGI. The CDR3 DNA sequence: TGTGCCAGCAGTTACGACAGGTTGTCCTTGAATGAGCAGTTCTTC. Translated: CASSYDRLSLNEQFF.

The rearrangement links TRBV5-1 to TRBJ1-2; D is uncertain. The ends were cut back, 0 bases at V and 8 bases at J, with 17 bases in the middle. CDR1 SGHRS and CDR2 YFSETQ come from the germline V gene. This CDR3 is built from 15 residues. The DNA of the CDR3 is TGCGCCAGCAGCTTGGAACAGTCCCAGACTAAGGGCTACACCTTC. Protein: CASSLEQSQTKGYTF.

This clone was recorded only once. The J gene is TRBJ2-2, the V gene TRBV6-6; 9 bases line up with TRBD2. The J segment lost 0 bases and the V segment lost 5 bases, leaving 16 bases of the junction unmatched. CDR1 is MNHNY and CDR2 is SVGAGI in the germline V gene (reference sequence). The CDR3 consists of 20 residues. DNA of the CDR3: TGTGCCAGCAGTCAAAGTTGGGGAGGGTTAGCGGGGGCGAACACCGGGGAGCTGTTTTTT. It specifies CASSQSWGGLAGANTGELFF.

This clone was counted at least ten times. The CDR3 here is CASSARDSTYNSPLHF. The CDR3 DNA sequence: TGTGCCAGCAGTGCCCGGGACAGCACCTATAATTCACCCCTCCACTTT. The chain links TRBV28 to TRBJ1-6, with TRBD1 matching over 7 bases. Germline lookup yields CDR1 MDHEN and CDR2 SYDVKM. This CDR3 contains 16 residues. Unmatched junction bases numbered 6, after V lost 5 bases and J lost 2 bases.